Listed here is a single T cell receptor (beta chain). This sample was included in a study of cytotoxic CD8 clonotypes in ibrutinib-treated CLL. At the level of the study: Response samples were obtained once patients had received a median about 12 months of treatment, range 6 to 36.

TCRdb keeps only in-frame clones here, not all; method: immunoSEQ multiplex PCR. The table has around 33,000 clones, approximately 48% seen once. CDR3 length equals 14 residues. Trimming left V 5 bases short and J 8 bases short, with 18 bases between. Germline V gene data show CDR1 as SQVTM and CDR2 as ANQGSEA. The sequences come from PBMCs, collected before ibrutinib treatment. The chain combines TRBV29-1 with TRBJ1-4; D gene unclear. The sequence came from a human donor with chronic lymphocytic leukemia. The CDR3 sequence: CSVSQGLFNEKLFF. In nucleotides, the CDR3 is TGCAGCGTTTCCCAAGGGTTGTTTAACGAAAAACTGTTTTTT.